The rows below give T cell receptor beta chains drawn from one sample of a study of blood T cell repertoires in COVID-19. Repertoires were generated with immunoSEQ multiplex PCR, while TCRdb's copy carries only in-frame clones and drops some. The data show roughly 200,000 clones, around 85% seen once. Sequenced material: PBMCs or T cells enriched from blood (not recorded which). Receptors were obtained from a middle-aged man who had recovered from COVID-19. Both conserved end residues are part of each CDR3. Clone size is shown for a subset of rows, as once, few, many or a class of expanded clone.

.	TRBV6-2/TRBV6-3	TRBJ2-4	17	CASSYPTSGAFKNIQYF
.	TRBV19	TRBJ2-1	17	CASSATSGRADYNEQFF
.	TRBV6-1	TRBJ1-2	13	CASSELEGYGYTF
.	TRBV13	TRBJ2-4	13	CATEGLAKNIQYF
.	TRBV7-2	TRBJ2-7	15	CASSLVGTGEWEQYF
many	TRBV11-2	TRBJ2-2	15	CASSFGGRSPGELFF
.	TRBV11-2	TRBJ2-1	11	CASSSGDEQFF
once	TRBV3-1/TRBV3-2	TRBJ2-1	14	CASSQDGLYNEQFF
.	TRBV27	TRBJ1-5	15	CASSLRGRGYQPQHF
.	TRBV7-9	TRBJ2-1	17	CASSNAPLAGVFYEQFF
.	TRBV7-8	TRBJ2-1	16	CASSLELAGENNEQFF
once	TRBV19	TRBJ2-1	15	CASSASGRAGYEQFF
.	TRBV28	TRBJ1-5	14	CASSLEGVDQPQHF
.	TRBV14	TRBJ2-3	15	CASSRILGGTDTQYF
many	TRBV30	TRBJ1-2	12	CAWSSGTYGYTF
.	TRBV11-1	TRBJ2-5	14	CASSSRTGLGTQYF
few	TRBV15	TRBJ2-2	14	CATSTGVNTGELFF
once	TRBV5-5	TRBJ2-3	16	CASSSRVPGATDTQYF
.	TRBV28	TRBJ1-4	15	CASSSNRGHNEKLFF
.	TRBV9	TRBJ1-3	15	CASSVGGGEGNTIYF
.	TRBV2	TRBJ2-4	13	CASLERAKNIQYF
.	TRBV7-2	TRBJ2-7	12	CASSLPMLEQYF
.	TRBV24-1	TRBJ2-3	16	CATSGTSGRSTDTQYF
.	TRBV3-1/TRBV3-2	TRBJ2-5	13	CASSWEGRETQYF
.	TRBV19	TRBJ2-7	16	CASSGESGSYSNEQYF
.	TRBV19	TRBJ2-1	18	CASSILPSLISGTNEQFF
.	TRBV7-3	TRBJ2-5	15	CASSPMTGAQETQYF
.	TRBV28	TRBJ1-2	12	CASSGQVSMATF
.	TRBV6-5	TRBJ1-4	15	CASSYSPNRDEKLFF
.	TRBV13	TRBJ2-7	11	CASSFNYEQYF
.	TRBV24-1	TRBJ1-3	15	CATSEEGANGNTIYF
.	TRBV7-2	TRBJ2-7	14	CASSLGGRSDRQYF
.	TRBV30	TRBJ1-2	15	CAWSGSRGRIYGYTF
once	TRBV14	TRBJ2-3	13	CASSLWTADTQYF
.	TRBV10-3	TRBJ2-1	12	CAISGASGEQFF
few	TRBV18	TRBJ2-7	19	CASSPSIRDRGLRSYEQYF
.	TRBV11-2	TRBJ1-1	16	CASSLVPSQGPFEAFF
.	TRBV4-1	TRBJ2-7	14	CASSNRDRAYEQYF